The 5 T cell receptor beta chains below all came from one sample that was sequenced in a study of blood T cell repertoires in COVID-19. Clones were sequenced by immunoSEQ multiplex PCR, and TCRdb holds only the in-frame ones, with some missing. Altogether 70,000 or so clones are present, roughly three quarters being singletons, with the ten largest covering roughly 50%. Sequencing was carried out using peripheral blood. The receptors were sampled from a human donor in a cohort sampled during active COVID-19.

The chain combines TRBV29-1 with TRBJ2-7, with D possibly matching TRBD1 (6 bases). The germline V gene encodes CDR1 SQVTM and CDR2 ANQGSEA. This CDR3 contains 13 residues. Trimming stripped 6 bases from V and 4 bases from J, with 16 bases between. The CDR3 sequence: CSVGDIRRYEQYF. CDR3 nucleotide sequence: TGCAGCGTGGGGGACATTAGAAGGTACGAGCAGTACTTC.

This clone was detected once. V gene TRBV3-1 (or the pseudogene TRBV3-2) combines with J gene TRBJ2-1, with 13 positions matching TRBD2. V was pared by 1 base and J by 12 bases, with 12 bases of the junction left unmatched. This CDR3 contains 17 residues. CDR1 is LGHDT and CDR2 is YNNKEL in the germline V gene (reference sequence). In nucleotides, the CDR3 is TGTGCCAGCAGCCAAGCTTTGGGACTAGCGGGATCGGGGGGGCAGTTCTTC. Translating it yields CASSQALGLAGSGGQFF.

The chain uses TRBV10-3 and TRBJ1-1; D might be TRBD1 (5 bases). From germline, CDR1 is ENHRY and CDR2 SYGVKD. V was trimmed by 2 bases and J by 8 bases, leaving 9 bases between them. CDR3 length equals 12 residues. CDR3 amino acids: CAISEGWTEAFF. DNA for the CDR3: TGTGCCATCAGTGAGGGATGGACAGAAGCTTTCTTT.

This clone was seen repeatedly, ten times or more. The chain recombines TRBV19 with TRBJ1-2, with 9 bases matching TRBD1. V dropped 5 bases and J dropped 3; count of bases not matched to a gene: 1. This CDR3 spans 13 amino acids. The V gene's germline CDR1 is LNHDA and CDR2 SQIVND (reference sequence). CDR3 DNA: TGTGCCAGTAGTCGGACAGGGGACTATGGCTACACCTTC. It specifies CASSRTGDYGYTF.

The CDR3 is CASSPQNLPKIYGYTF. In nucleotides, the CDR3 is TGTGCCAGCAGCCCCCAAAACCTACCAAAAATCTATGGCTACACCTTC. The chain is built from TRBV27 and TRBJ1-2; D unclear. Germline CDR1 reads MNHEY; CDR2 reads SMNVEV (reference sequence). The V end was cut by 6 bases, the J end by 4 bases, with 21 bases between. The CDR3 contains 16 residues.